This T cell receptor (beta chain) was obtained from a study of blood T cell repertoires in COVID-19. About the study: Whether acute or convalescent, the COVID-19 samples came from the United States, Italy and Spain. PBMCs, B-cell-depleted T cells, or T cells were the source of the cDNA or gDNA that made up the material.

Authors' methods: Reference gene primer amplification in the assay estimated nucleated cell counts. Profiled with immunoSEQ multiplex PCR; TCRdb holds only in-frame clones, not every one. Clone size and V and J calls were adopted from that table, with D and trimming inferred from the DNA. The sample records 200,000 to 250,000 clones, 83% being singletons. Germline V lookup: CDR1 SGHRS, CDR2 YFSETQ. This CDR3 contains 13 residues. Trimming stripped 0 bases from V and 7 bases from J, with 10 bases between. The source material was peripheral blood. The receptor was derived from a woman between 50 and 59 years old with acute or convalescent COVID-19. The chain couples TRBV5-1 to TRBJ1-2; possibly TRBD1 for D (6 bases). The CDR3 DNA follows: TGCGCCAGCAGCTTGGAAGCAGGGGCTGGCTACACCTTC. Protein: CASSLEAGAGYTF.